This TCR beta chain originates from a study of shared clonotypes between healthy human individuals. CD4+ cells underwent separation, giving CD45RA+ naive and CD45RA-negative memory subsets. CDR3 length: 15 residues. V was clipped by 6 bases and J by 3 bases, with 14 bases between them. Germline CDR1 is MNHNS and CDR2 is SASEGT. General study results and limits: The naive CD4 repertoires of a handful of donors were compared, and approximately 5.3% of clonotypes were shared.

Remarks on this clone: No antigen is known for it.

Sequencing used immunoSEQ multiplex PCR; TCRdb keeps in-frame clones, though not all of them. The sample holds some 2 million clones, 90% to 95% seen once. The specimen was naive CD4+ T cells sorted from blood. This sample's subset: CD45RA+ positively selected. The TCR comes from a man between 18 and 35 years old in good health. The chain is built from TRBV6-1 and TRBJ2-2; D may be TRBD1 (6 bases). DNA of the CDR3: TGTGCCAGCAGGGGGGCAGGGAGAGACACCGGGGAGCTGTTTTTT. It encodes CASRGAGRDTGELFF.